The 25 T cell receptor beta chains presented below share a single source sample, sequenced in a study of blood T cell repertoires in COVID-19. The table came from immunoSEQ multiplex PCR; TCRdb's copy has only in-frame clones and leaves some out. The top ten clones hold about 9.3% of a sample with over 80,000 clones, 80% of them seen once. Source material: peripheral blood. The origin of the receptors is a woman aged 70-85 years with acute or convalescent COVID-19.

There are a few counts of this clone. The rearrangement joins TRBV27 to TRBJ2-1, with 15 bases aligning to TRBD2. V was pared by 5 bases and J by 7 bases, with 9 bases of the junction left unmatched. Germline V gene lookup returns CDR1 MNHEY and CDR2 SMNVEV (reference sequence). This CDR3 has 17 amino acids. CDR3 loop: CASSLGLAGGPRNEQFF. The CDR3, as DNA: TGTGCCAGCAGTCTAGGACTAGCGGGAGGGCCTCGTAATGAGCAGTTCTTC.

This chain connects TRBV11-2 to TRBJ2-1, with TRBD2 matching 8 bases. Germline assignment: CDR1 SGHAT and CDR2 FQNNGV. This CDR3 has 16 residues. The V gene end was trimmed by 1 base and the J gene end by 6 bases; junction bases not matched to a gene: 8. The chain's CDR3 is CASSLVVGGAANEQFF. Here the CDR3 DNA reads TGTGCCAGCAGCTTAGTGGTCGGGGGGGCTGCCAATGAGCAGTTCTTC.

Here the CDR3 DNA reads TGTGCCAGCAGTGAAGACGGGAGGCCGACCAGGTTCTCAGATACGCAGTATTTT. Its translation is CASSEDGRPTRFSDTQYF. The chain uses TRBV6-1 and TRBJ2-3; 7 positions match TRBD2. Looked up from germline, CDR1 is MNHNS and CDR2 is SASEGT. The CDR3 extends over 18 amino acids. V lost 1 base, J lost 4 bases, and 14 bases stayed unmatched.

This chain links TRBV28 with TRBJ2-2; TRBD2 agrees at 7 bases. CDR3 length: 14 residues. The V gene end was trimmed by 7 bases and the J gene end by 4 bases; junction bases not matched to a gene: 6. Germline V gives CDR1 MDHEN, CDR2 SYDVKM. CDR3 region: CASTWGGITGELFF. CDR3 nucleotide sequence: TGTGCCAGCACCTGGGGAGGGATCACCGGGGAGCTGTTTTTT.

The CDR3 spells CASSPRQGNNSPLHF. The CDR3 DNA is TGTGCCAGCAGCCCTAGACAGGGAAATAATTCACCCCTCCACTTT. The chain employs TRBV27 and TRBJ1-6, with 7 bases lining up with TRBD1. Losses at the gene ends were 6 bases for V and 5 bases for J; bases not matched to a gene: 7. The V gene's germline CDR1 is MNHEY and CDR2 SMNVEV (reference sequence). This CDR3 spans 15 amino acids.

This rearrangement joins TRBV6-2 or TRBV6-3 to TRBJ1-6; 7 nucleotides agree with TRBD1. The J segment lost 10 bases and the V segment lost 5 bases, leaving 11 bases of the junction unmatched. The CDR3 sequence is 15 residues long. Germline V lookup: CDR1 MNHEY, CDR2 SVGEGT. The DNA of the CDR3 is TGTGCCAGCAGTCCGGCCCGACAGGGCGCGTCACCCCTCCACTTT. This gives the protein CASSPARQGASPLHF.

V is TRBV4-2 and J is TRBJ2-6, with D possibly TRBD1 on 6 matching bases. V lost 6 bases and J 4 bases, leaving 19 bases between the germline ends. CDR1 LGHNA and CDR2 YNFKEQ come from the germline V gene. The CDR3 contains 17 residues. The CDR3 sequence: CASSSSLGAEGANVLTF. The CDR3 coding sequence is TGTGCCAGCAGTTCCAGTCTGGGGGCTGAAGGGGCCAACGTCCTGACTTTC.

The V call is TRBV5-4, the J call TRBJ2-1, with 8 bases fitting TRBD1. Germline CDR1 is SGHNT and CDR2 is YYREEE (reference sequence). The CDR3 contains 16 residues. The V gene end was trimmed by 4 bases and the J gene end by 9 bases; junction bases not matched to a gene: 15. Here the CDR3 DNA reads TGTGCCAGCAGCGCAGGGACAGGTCGAACGAGTGGTGAGCAGTTCTTC. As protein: CASSAGTGRTSGEQFF.

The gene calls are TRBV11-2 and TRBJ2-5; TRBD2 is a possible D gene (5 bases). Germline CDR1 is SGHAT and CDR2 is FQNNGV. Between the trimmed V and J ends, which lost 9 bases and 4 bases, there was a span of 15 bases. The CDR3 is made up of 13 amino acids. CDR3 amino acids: CARTTRDLETQYF. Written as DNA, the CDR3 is TGTGCCAGGACTACCCGAGATCTAGAGACCCAGTACTTC.

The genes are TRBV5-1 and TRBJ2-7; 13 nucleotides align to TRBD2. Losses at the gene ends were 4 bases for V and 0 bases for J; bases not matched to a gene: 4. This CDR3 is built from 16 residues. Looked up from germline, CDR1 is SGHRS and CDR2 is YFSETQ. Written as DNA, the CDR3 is TGCGCCAGCAGCACTGGACTAGCGGGGGACTCCTACGAGCAGTACTTC. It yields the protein CASSTGLAGDSYEQYF.

The CDR3 DNA is TGTGCCAGCAGTTATAGGCCCCGTCCCCTGACTTCGGATGAGCAGTTCTTC. Translated, it gives CASSYRPRPLTSDEQFF. This chain uses TRBV27 with TRBJ2-1; D remains unclear. Trimming removed 4 bases from V and 8 bases from J, with 24 bases in between. The CDR3 covers 17 residues. Germline CDR1 and CDR2: MNHEY and SMNVEV (reference sequence).

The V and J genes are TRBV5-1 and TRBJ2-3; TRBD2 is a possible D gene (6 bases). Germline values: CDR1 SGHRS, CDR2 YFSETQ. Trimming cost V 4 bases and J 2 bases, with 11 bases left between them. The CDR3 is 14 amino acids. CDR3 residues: CASSGGTPTDTQYF. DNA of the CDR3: TGCGCCAGCAGCGGCGGGACTCCCACAGATACGCAGTATTTT. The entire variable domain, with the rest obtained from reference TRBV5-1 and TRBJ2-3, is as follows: KAGVTQTPRYLIKTRGQQVTLSCSPISGHRSVSWYQQTPGQGLQFLFEYFSETQRNKGNFPGRFSGRQFSNSRSEMNVSTLELGDSALYLCASSGGTPTDTQYFGPGTRLTVL.

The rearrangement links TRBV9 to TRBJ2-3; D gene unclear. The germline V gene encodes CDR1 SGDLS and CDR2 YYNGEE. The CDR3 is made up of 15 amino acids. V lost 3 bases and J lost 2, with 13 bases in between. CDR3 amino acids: CASSAFLTPTDTQYF. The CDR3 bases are TGTGCCAGCAGCGCCTTTCTGACACCCACAGATACGCAGTATTTT.

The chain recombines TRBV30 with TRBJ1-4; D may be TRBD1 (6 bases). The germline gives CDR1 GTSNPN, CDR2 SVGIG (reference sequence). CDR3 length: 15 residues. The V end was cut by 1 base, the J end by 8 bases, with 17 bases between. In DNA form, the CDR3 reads TGTGCCTGGAGTGGAGACGGGGGGCTAGGGGAAAAACTGTTTTTT. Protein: CAWSGDGGLGEKLFF. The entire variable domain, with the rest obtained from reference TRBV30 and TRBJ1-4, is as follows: SQTIHQWPATLVQPVGSPLSLECTVEGTSNPNLYWYRQAAGRGLQLLFYSVGIGQISSEVPQNLSASRPQDRQFILSSKKLLLSDSGFYLCAWSGDGGLGEKLFFGSGTQLSVL.

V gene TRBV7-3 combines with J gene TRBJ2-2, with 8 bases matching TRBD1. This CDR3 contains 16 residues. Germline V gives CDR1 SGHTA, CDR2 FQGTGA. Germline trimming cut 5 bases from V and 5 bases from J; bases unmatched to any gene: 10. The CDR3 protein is CASSKYGQGGTGELFF. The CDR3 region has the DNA TGTGCCAGCAGCAAATACGGACAGGGAGGAACCGGGGAGCTGTTTTTT.

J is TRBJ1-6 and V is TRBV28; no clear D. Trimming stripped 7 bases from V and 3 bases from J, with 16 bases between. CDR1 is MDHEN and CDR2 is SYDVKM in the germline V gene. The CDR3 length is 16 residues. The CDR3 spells CASNPGGIFYNSPLHF. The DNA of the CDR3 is TGTGCCAGCAACCCAGGAGGCATCTTCTATAATTCACCCCTCCACTTT.

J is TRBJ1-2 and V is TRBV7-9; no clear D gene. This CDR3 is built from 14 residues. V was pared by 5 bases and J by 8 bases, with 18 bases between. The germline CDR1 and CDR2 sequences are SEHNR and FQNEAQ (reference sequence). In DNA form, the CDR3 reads TGTGCCAGCAGCCCGTCCTCGGGGTTGGGAGGCTACACCTTC. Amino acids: CASSPSSGLGGYTF.

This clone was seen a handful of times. The CDR3 sequence is CSVGGLSYNEQFF. Here the CDR3 DNA reads TGCAGCGTTGGGGGACTCTCCTACAATGAGCAGTTCTTC. V usage is TRBV29-1 and J usage is TRBJ2-1, with D possibly being TRBD2 (6 bases). V lost 4 bases and J lost 0, with 7 bases in between. The CDR3 spans 13 residues. Per germline, CDR1 SQVTM and CDR2 ANQGSEA.

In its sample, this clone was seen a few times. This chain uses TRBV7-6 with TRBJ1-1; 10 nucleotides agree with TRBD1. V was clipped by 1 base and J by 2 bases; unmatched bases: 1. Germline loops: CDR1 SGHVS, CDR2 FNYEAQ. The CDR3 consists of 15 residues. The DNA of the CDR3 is TGTGCCAGCAGCTTAGGACAGGGGGCTAACACTGAAGCTTTCTTT. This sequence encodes CASSLGQGANTEAFF.

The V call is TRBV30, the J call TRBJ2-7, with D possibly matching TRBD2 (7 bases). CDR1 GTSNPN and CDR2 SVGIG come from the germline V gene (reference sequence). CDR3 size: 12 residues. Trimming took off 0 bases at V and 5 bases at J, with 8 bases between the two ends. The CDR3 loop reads CAWSVGGDEQYF. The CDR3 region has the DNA TGTGCCTGGAGTGTAGGGGGGGACGAGCAGTACTTC.

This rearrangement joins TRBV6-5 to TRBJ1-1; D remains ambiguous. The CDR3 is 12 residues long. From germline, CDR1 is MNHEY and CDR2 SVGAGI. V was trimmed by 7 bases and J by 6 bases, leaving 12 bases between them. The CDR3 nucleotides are TGTGCCAGCACCTACGGGGTCTCTGAAGCTTTCTTT. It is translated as CASTYGVSEAFF.

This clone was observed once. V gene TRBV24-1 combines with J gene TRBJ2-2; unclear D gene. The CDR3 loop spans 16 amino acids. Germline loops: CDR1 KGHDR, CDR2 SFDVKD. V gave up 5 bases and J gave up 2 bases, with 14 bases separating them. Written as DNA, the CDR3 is TGTGCCACCAGTGCTAGGCAGTCACTTAACACCGGGGAGCTGTTTTTT. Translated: CATSARQSLNTGELFF.

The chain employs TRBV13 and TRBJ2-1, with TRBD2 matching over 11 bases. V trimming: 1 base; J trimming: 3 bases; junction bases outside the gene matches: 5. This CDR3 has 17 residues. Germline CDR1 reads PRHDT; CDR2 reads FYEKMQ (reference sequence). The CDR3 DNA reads TGTGCCAGCAGCTTAGCGGCTAGCGGGGGGTACTACAATGAGCAGTTCTTC. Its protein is CASSLAASGGYYNEQFF.

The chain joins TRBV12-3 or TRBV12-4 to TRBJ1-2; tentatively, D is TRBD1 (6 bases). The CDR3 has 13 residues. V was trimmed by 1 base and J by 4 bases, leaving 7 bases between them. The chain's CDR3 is CASSLGQVYGYTF. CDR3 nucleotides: TGTGCCAGCAGTTTAGGACAGGTCTATGGCTACACCTTC.

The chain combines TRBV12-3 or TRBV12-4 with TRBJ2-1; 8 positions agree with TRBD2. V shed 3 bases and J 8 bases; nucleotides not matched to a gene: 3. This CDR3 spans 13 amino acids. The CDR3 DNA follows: TGTGCCAGCAGTTTGTCGGGGGGGCATGAGCAGTTCTTC. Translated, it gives CASSLSGGHEQFF.